This T cell receptor (beta chain) stems from a study of OX40 agonist ivuxolimab in advanced cancers. Findings of the study overall: Individuals who were partial responders at 0.1-3.0 mg/kg had clonal expansion that ranked among the lowest.

CDR1 is MGHRA, CDR2 YSYEKL, per germline. The CDR3 loop spans 17 amino acids. Autoimmune disease history or systemic immunosuppression disqualified patients. Method: immunoSEQ multiplex PCR; TCRdb's copy keeps in-frame clones and lacks some. The sample carries 72,000 or so clones, roughly 87% recorded once. About this clone itself: Its antigen is unknown. One junction end disagrees with the germline gene, perhaps due to a read error.

This sequence originates from an adult with an advanced solid tumor such as melanoma, head and neck, liver or kidney cancer. This chain links TRBV4-1 with TRBJ1-2, with a weak D call TRBD1 (6 bases). Sequencing used CD4+ or CD8+ T cells sorted from blood, obtained in a trial of the OX40 agonist ivuxolimab. This chain's CDR3 is CASSTSQGIQTGQGSFF. The CDR3 nucleotides read TGCGCCAGCAGCACAAGCCAAGGAATACAAACGGGGCAGGGGAGTTTCTTC.